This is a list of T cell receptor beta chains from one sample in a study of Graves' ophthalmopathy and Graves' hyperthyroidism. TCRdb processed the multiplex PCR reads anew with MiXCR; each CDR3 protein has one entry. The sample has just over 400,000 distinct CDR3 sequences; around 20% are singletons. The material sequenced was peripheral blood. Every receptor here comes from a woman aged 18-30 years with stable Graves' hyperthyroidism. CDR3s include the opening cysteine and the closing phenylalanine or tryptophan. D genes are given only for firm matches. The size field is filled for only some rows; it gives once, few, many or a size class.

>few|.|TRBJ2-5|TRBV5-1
TGCGCCAGCAGCACGCAGGGCCATGGGGAAGAGACCCAGTACTTC
CASSTQGHGEETQYF
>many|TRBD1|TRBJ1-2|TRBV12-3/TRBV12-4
TGTGCCAGCATCCTAATTCAGGGGGCGACCACCTATGGCTACACCTTC
CASILIQGATTYGYTF
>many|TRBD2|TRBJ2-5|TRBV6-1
TGTGCCAGCAGCCCCTCCCGGGCGGGAGGGCCCCGAGAGACCCAGTACTTC
CASSPSRAGGPRETQYF
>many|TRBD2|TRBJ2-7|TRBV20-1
TGCAGTGCTACCGGACTAGCGGCCTCCTACGAGCAGTACTTC
CSATGLAASYEQYF
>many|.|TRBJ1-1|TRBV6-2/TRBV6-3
TGTGCCAGCAGTTACTCGGGAGTGGGATTCACTGAAGCTTTCTTT
CASSYSGVGFTEAFF
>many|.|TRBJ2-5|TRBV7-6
TGTGCCAGCAGTTTTGGACAGTCAGGGGAGACCCAGTACTTC
CASSFGQSGETQYF
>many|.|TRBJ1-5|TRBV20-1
TGCAGTGCCTCCCGAGGTGGTTCTTCCAATCAGCCCCAGCATTTT
CSASRGGSSNQPQHF
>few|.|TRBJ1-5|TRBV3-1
TGTGCCAGCAGCCAATCCCTAAGGAATCAGCCCCAGCATTTT
CASSQSLRNQPQHF
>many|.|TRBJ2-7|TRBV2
TGTGCCAGCCGCAGGGAGGTCTCCTACGAGCAGTACTTC
CASRREVSYEQYF
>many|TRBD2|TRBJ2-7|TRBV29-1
TGCAGCGTCGGAGCGGCGAAAGGGACTAGCGAGTTCTACGAGCAGTACTTC
CSVGAAKGTSEFYEQYF
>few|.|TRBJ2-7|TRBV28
TGTGCCAGCAGTACAGGAGGGGCAGAGCTCTACGAGCAGTACTTC
CASSTGGAELYEQYF
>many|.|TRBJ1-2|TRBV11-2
TGTGCCAGCAGCCCGTTGAGGGTGCCGGACTATGGCTACACCTTC
CASSPLRVPDYGYTF
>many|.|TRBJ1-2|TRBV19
TGTGCCAGTAGTGGCAGCTACTCTAACTATGGCTACACCTTC
CASSGSYSNYGYTF
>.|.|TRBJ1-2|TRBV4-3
TGCGCCAGCAGCCAAGTTGAGGGGTATGGCTACACCTTC
CASSQVEGYGYTF
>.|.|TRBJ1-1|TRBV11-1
TGTGCCAGCAGCCTCCTCGGGACACTTCCGTTGAACACTGAAGCTTTCTTT
CASSLLGTLPLNTEAFF
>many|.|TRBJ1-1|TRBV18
TGTGCCAGCTCATCCCAGGCGAACACTGAAGCTTTCTTT
CASSSQANTEAFF